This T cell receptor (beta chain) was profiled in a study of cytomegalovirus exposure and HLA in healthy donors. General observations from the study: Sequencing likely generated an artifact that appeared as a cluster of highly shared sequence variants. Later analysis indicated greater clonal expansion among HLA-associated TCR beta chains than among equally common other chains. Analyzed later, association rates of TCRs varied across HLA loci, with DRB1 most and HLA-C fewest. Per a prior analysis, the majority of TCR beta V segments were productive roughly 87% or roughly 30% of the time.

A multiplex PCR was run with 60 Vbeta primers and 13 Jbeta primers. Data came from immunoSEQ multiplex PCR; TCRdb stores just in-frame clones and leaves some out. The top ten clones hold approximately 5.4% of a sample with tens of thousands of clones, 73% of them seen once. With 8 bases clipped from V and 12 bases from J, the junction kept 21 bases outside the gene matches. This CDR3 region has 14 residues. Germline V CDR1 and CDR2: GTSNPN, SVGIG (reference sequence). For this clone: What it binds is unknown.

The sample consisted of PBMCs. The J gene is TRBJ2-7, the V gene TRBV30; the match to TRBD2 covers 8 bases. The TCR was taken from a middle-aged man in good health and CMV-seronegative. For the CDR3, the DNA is TGTGCCCAGTCCTCCGGGCTAGCGGGCGACGCATGGTACTTC. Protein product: CAQSSGLAGDAWYF.